The present entry profiles one T cell receptor (beta chain) with its context. Its antigen target is currently unknown. Within one base of it there is no much larger clone, and no base qualities were kept. CDR1 and CDR2 are drawn from the germline V gene (reference sequence): LNHDA, SQIVND. V gives up 5 bases and J gives up 10 bases, and the segment between their germline ends measures 18 bases. From cysteine to phenylalanine, the CDR3 is 14 amino acids long. This entry keeps only the CDR3 DNA: 42 bases, framed from base 1. Donors were healthy HIV-negative adults with no recently reported acute infections or vaccinations. Every donor was a Caucasian adult living in Nashville, Tennessee, USA. CD4+ T cells were enriched through magnetic negative selection, after which naive cells were positively selected on CD45RA and the remaining negative fraction served as the memory subset. Blood was obtained by leukapheresis, after which PBMCs were separated by Ficoll-Histopaque density gradient centrifugation and cryopreserved in liquid nitrogen vapor phase. Analytical flow cytometry was used to check the purity and quantity of each magnetically sorted T cell population. Each sorted fraction had its genomic DNA isolated and then quantified by UV absorbance on a Nanodrop 2000c.

The entry originates in a study of shared clonotypes between healthy human individuals (dated by TCRdb to about 2020). In terms of the full investigation: A few men and a couple of women, aged 18 to 49 years, made up the cohort. Per donor, three plates each were used for CD4 naive and CD4 memory, two for CD8 naive, and one for CD8 memory. Blood TCR repertoires of roughly 5 healthy adults were deeply sequenced to estimate repertoire size and the extent of clonotype sharing between individuals. Libraries were prepared and TCR repertoires were sequenced by different laboratories using diverse techniques, in order to increase sequencing depth and limit assay-specific biases. Per donor, leukapheresis produced somewhere between about 0.85 and 9.5 billion PBMCs.

The full study reports these points: Compared with non-shared clonotypes, the clonotypes found in all four sorted-subset donors had higher generation probabilities. Because the study included a small number of donors, the genetic and exposure-history diversity represented was limited. Sampling was restricted to blood, and TCR repertoires in tissue are likely to differ from TCR repertoires in blood. Naive subsets generally had larger estimated clonotype richness than memory subsets did. Even with the large sequencing depth, rarefaction of the sorted-subset datasets indicated that sequencing was incomplete. Roughly 5% of naive CD4, 3.5% of naive CD8, 2.3% of memory CD4, and approximately 0.4% of memory CD8 clonotypes were shared across a handful of donors. Pairwise subsampling indicated that sequencing depth was expected to affect the degree of clonotype sharing among donors.

TCR CDR3 regions were amplified from genomic DNA by multiplex PCR using the deep immunoSEQ assay. Genomic DNA extracted from each cell subset was distributed evenly over all wells of several immunoSEQ 96-well plates, and each plate served as one replicate. For sorted subsets, about 0.2 ug genomic DNA, equal to tens of thousands of T cell genomes, was loaded into each replicate PCR. Purified libraries were quantified with a Qubit 3.0 fluorometer, sized on a Bioanalyzer 2100, and re-quantified with the KAPA Library Quantification kit. Every immunoSEQ 96-well plate was sequenced on a separate single-read 150-cycle Illumina NextSeq 550 flow cell. In the source study's methods: Because only junctional sequences without quality scores were contained in the immunoSEQ output, filtering matching that applied to full-length reads could not be performed. To assign V/J genes and CDR3, sequences were annotated using PyIR, a Python wrapper for IgBLAST v1.9, with IMGT germline references. Reads with weak V/J assignments (E-value above 1e-6), missing CDR3, stop codons, out-of-frame junctions, or ambiguous translated residues were removed. V3J clonotypes were defined as sequences sharing the same inferred V gene, J gene, and CDR3 amino acid sequence. Percentage overlap between repertoires was calculated by dividing the number of shared unique clonotypes by the size of the smaller repertoire. RTK rarefaction, the Chao1 estimator, and Recon v2.1 estimates of unobserved clonotypes were used to assess repertoire richness. OLGA was used to compute generation probabilities for all TCRbeta clonotypes that the gDNA method yielded from a handful of donors. TCRdb took this table from immuneACCESS and kept in-frame rearrangements with V and J called. Such tables lack part of the clones; where checked against another copy, unresolved V genes explain under half of the gap, and the rest is unexplained. That table supplies the V and J calls and clone size; D and trimming were determined from the DNA. Recorded for this sample are approximately 740,000 clones; around two thirds of them occurred a single time. The ten largest clones capture approximately 1.7% of the sample.

The receptor's source is a woman aged 30 to 39 in good health. This sequence uses TRBV19 and TRBJ2-4; the D region possibly corresponds to TRBD2 (6 bases align). The sample comprised memory CD4+ T cells sorted from blood. The cell subset or site label for this specimen denotes: CD45RA-negative fraction. In nucleotides, the sequence is TGTGCCAGTAGTGGGTCCGGAGGGTGGGGAATTCAGTACTTC. It translates as CASSGSGGWGIQYF. The CDR3, completed at both ends by the reference TRBV19 and TRBJ2-4 genes, gives the full variable domain DGGITQSPKYLFRKEGQNVTLSCEQNLNHDAMYWYRQDPGQGLRLIYYSQIVNDFQKGDIAEGYSVSREKKESFPLTVTSAQKNPTAFYLCASSGSGGWGIQYFGAGTRLSVL.